The 32 T cell receptor beta chains presented below share a single source sample, sequenced in a study of blood T cell repertoires in COVID-19. Measured with immunoSEQ multiplex PCR; TCRdb has only the in-frame clones, and not every one. Of 110,000 or so clones in the sample, 85% are singletons; the top ten hold about 12%. The material sequenced was peripheral blood. These receptors all stem from a human donor in a cohort sampled during active COVID-19.

This sequence joins TRBV19 and TRBJ2-1; TRBD2 matches 11 bases. From germline, CDR1 is LNHDA and CDR2 SQIVND (reference sequence). J was trimmed by 5 bases and V by 1 base; bases with no gene match: 16. The CDR3 is 20 residues long. The CDR3 coding sequence is TGTGCCAGTAGTATAGGGAGTAGCGGGGGGGCCCTGTTTGTGGACAATGAGCAGTTCTTC. Translated, it gives CASSIGSSGGALFVDNEQFF.

This clone showed up just a few times. The genes are TRBV6-2 or TRBV6-3 and TRBJ2-7; unclear D gene. Germline values: CDR1 MNHEY, CDR2 SVGEGT. V was trimmed by 2 bases and J by 3 bases, leaving 20 bases between them. The CDR3 covers 17 residues. The CDR3 is CASSYPPQWQIIYEQYF. DNA for the CDR3: TGTGCCAGCAGTTACCCGCCCCAATGGCAGATTATCTACGAGCAGTACTTC.

A single count supports this clone. The rearrangement links TRBV14 to TRBJ1-2; 9 bases line up with TRBD1. The germline CDR1 and CDR2 sequences are SGHDN and FVKESK. The CDR3 extends over 16 amino acids. Trimming removed 3 bases from V and 2 bases from J; junction bases left unmatched: 7. The CDR3 bases are TGTGCCAGCAGCCAGTGGGCCGGACAGGGGAACTATGGCTACACCTTC. It is translated as CASSQWAGQGNYGYTF.

The table lists this clone with a count of one. The chain couples TRBV24-1 to TRBJ1-4; TRBD1 might be the D (5 bases). The V end was cut by 4 bases, the J end by 0 bases, with 8 bases between. Per germline, CDR1 KGHDR and CDR2 SFDVKD. This CDR3 contains 15 residues. The CDR3 nucleotides are TGTGCCACCAGTGAACGGGGGGCAACTAATGAAAAACTGTTTTTT. Protein sequence: CATSERGATNEKLFF.

In its sample, this clone was seen once. V is TRBV19 and J is TRBJ1-6, with D possibly TRBD1 on 5 matching bases. The CDR3 has 16 residues. Germline V gene sequence: CDR1 LNHDA, CDR2 SQIVND (reference sequence). V shed 2 bases and J shed 10 bases, with 18 bases lying between them. DNA of the CDR3: TGTGCCAGTAGTATAATCGGGGGATTGAGGAACTCACCCCTCCACTTT. This encodes CASSIIGGLRNSPLHF.

V is TRBV6-1 and J is TRBJ2-3, with 11 bases that match TRBD2. This CDR3 has 16 amino acids. The germline V gene encodes CDR1 MNHNS and CDR2 SASEGT. The V and J ends lost 1 base and 6 bases, in that order; junction bases with no gene match: 6. CDR3 nucleotides: TGTGCCAGCAGTGAAGTCCTAGCGGGGGGATCGGATACGCAGTATTTT. Translation gives CASSEVLAGGSDTQYF.

The chain uses TRBV7-6 and TRBJ1-1; possible D gene TRBD1, 6 bases. Per germline, CDR1 SGHVS and CDR2 FNYEAQ. The CDR3 runs 14 residues. Between the trimmed V and J ends, which lost 5 bases and 6 bases, there was a span of 16 bases. This CDR3 is CASSRTEGVSEAFF. The CDR3 DNA reads as TGTGCCAGCAGCCGAACTGAGGGGGTATCTGAAGCTTTCTTT.

CDR3 sequence (DNA): TGTGCCAGCAGCCAAGACAGGAACACCGGGGAGCTGTTTTTT. Translated, it gives CASSQDRNTGELFF. V and J are TRBV3-1 (or the pseudogene TRBV3-2) and TRBJ2-2; the D is unclear. This CDR3 comprises 14 residues. V was trimmed by 0 bases and J by 1 base, leaving 3 bases between them. The V gene's germline CDR1 is LGHDT and CDR2 YNNKEL (reference sequence).

In nucleotides, the CDR3 is TGTGCCAGCAGCCCGGGGGGCGAGCAGTACTTC. Translated: CASSPGGEQYF. This chain connects TRBV12-3 or TRBV12-4 to TRBJ2-7, with 7 bases aligning to TRBD2. J gave up 6 bases and V 6 bases, and 2 bases lay outside the gene matches. CDR3 length: 11 amino acids.

This clone has just a few counts. The rearrangement links TRBV6-2 or TRBV6-3 to TRBJ1-2, with TRBD1 identical over 8 bases. CDR3 size: 12 residues. The trim removed 5 bases at V and 8 bases at J, leaving 4 bases unmatched. The germline gives CDR1 MNHEY, CDR2 SVGEGT. This CDR3 reads CASSDRGNGYTF. The CDR3 DNA sequence: TGTGCCAGCAGTGACAGGGGAAACGGCTACACCTTC.

The CDR3 protein is CASSYTGDPTYEQYF. Here the CDR3 DNA reads TGTGCCAGCAGTTACACGGGGGACCCAACCTACGAGCAGTACTTC. The chain uses TRBV6-5 and TRBJ2-7, with D tentatively TRBD2 (6 bases). Germline assignment: CDR1 MNHEY and CDR2 SVGAGI. V was trimmed by 2 bases and J by 2 bases, leaving 13 bases between them. CDR3 length: 15 amino acids.

This rearrangement joins TRBV10-3 to TRBJ1-2; TRBD1 matches at 11 bases. The trim removed 7 bases at V and 7 bases at J, leaving 8 bases unmatched. CDR3 length: 14 residues. CDR1 is ENHRY and CDR2 is SYGVKD in the germline V gene. CDR3 loop: CAITRTGGDGGYTF. The CDR3 DNA follows: TGTGCCATCACCAGGACAGGGGGCGATGGTGGCTACACCTTC.

V usage is TRBV3-1 (or the pseudogene TRBV3-2) and J usage is TRBJ1-3, with 7 bases identical to TRBD1. With V trimmed by 0 bases and J by 5 bases, 7 bases remained unmatched. This CDR3 contains 16 residues. Germline-derived CDR1 and CDR2 are LGHDT and YNNKEL (reference sequence). CDR3 DNA: TGTGCCAGCAGCCAAGATACACGGACAGGCCGAAACACCATATATTTT. Amino acids: CASSQDTRTGRNTIYF.

The gene calls are TRBV27 and TRBJ2-3; tentative D call: TRBD2 (7 bases). The CDR3 runs 15 residues. CDR1 is MNHEY and CDR2 is SMNVEV in the germline V gene (reference sequence). The V end was cut by 2 bases, the J end by 13 bases, with 22 bases between. The CDR3 loop is CASSLKGGVVRPEYF. In DNA form, the CDR3 reads TGTGCCAGCAGTTTAAAAGGGGGGGTAGTCCGTCCGGAGTATTTT.

V gene TRBV7-3 combines with J gene TRBJ1-1; perhaps TRBD1 as D (5 bases). The germline CDR1 and CDR2 sequences are SGHTA and FQGTGA. V was pared by 2 bases and J by 1 base, with 11 bases between. The CDR3 has 15 amino acids. The CDR3, as DNA: TGTGCCAGCAGCTTAGGGGGACTCAAGAACACTGAAGCTTTCTTT. Protein sequence: CASSLGGLKNTEAFF.

This rearrangement joins TRBV10-1 to TRBJ2-3, with D perhaps matching TRBD2 (5 bases). The V end was cut by 6 bases, the J end by 6 bases, with 10 bases between. CDR1 WNHNN and CDR2 SYGVQD come from the germline V gene (reference sequence). This CDR3 comprises 12 residues. Here the CDR3 DNA reads TGCGCCAGCAGAGACCGGAGGGATACGCAGTATTTT. Its translation is CASRDRRDTQYF.

V and J are TRBV6-5 and TRBJ1-5; D gene ambiguous. V was clipped by 7 bases and J by 4 bases, with 11 bases between them. Per germline, CDR1 MNHEY and CDR2 SVGAGI. This CDR3 is 13 amino acids long. The CDR3: CASKSTLNQPQHF. DNA for the CDR3: TGTGCCAGCAAAAGCACTTTAAATCAGCCCCAGCATTTT.

The chain joins TRBV29-1 to TRBJ2-1, with 12 nucleotides matching TRBD2. The CDR3 consists of 15 residues. With 5 bases clipped from V and 7 bases from J, the junction kept 9 bases outside the gene matches. CDR1 SQVTM and CDR2 ANQGSEA come from the germline V gene. This CDR3 reads CSVWRLAGGSNEQFF. The DNA for the CDR3 is TGCAGCGTTTGGAGGCTAGCGGGGGGGAGTAATGAGCAGTTCTTC.

The DNA of the CDR3 is TGTGCCAGCAGCGTCGGACAGGGCCAGCATGGCTACACCTTC. Its protein is CASSVGQGQHGYTF. V gene TRBV7-9 combines with J gene TRBJ1-2, with 8 bases aligning to TRBD1. Germline V lookup: CDR1 SEHNR, CDR2 FQNEAQ (reference sequence). The CDR3 has 14 residues. V shed 5 bases and J 6 bases; nucleotides not matched to a gene: 8.

This clone has just one count. The V call is TRBV6-1, the J call TRBJ1-2; a possible D gene is TRBD1 (6 bases). V was cut by 3 bases and J by 4 bases, with 21 bases left in between. Germline assignment: CDR1 MNHNS and CDR2 SASEGT. This CDR3 comprises 17 residues. In DNA form, the CDR3 reads TGTGCCAGCAGTGAGGGTGGCTGGTTGGGGGCAGCCTATGGCTACACCTTC. Translated, it gives CASSEGGWLGAAYGYTF.

The V gene is TRBV7-9, the J gene TRBJ2-7; 7 positions agree with TRBD1. Looked up from germline, CDR1 is SEHNR and CDR2 is FQNEAQ (reference sequence). CDR3 size: 12 residues. Losses at the gene ends were 4 bases for V and 7 bases for J; bases not matched to a gene: 4. CDR3 residues: CASSYSTGEQYF. DNA of the CDR3: TGTGCCAGCAGCTATTCGACAGGGGAGCAGTACTTC.

The chain has TRBV19 and TRBJ1-2, with D perhaps matching TRBD1 (5 bases). The CDR3 has 13 residues. V was cut by 1 base and J by 8 bases, with 11 bases left in between. Germline CDR1 LNHDA, CDR2 SQIVND (reference sequence). The CDR3: CASSIAGPWGYTF. The CDR3 nucleotides read TGTGCCAGTAGTATAGCAGGGCCATGGGGCTACACCTTC.

The CDR3 loop is CASRDRGRETQYF. In nucleotides, the CDR3 is TGTGCCAGCCGGGACAGGGGCAGGGAGACCCAGTACTTC. The chain links TRBV19 to TRBJ2-5, with 10 bases identical to TRBD1. V gave up 9 bases and J gave up 5 bases; unmatched junction bases: 6. CDR1 is LNHDA and CDR2 is SQIVND in the germline V gene (reference sequence). This CDR3 comprises 13 residues.

This chain uses TRBV10-1 with TRBJ2-1; 10 bases are a match to TRBD2. The ends lost 6 bases at V and 5 bases at J; junction bases unmatched: 7. This CDR3 has 15 amino acids. Germline V lookup: CDR1 WNHNN, CDR2 SYGVQD (reference sequence). The CDR3 loop is CASRSGTSVDNEQFF. The DNA of the CDR3 is TGCGCCAGCAGATCCGGGACTAGCGTAGACAATGAGCAGTTCTTC.

This sequence joins TRBV3-1 (or the pseudogene TRBV3-2) and TRBJ2-7; TRBD2 matches at 7 bases. Per the germline V gene, CDR1 is LGHDT and CDR2 is YNNKEL (reference sequence). After removal of 3 bases from V and 7 bases from J, the junction contained 0 bases not matched to a gene. This CDR3 spans 11 amino acids. Written as DNA, the CDR3 is TGTGCCAGCAGCCAGCGGGGGGAGCAGTACTTC. It encodes CASSQRGEQYF.

The V and J genes are TRBV11-2 and TRBJ1-2, with 8 bases aligning to TRBD1. Per the germline V gene, CDR1 is SGHAT and CDR2 is FQNNGV. V lost 5 bases to trimming and J lost 5 bases; unmatched junction nucleotides: 10. CDR3 size: 15 residues. DNA of the CDR3: TGTGCCAGCAGCGGGGAGACAGGGGTGAAATATGGCTACACCTTC. Translated, it gives CASSGETGVKYGYTF.

CDR3 sequence: CASNPWGGQYGYTF. The CDR3 DNA is TGCGCCAGCAACCCCTGGGGGGGGCAATATGGCTACACCTTC. V gene TRBV5-1 combines with J gene TRBJ1-2, with D possibly TRBD1 on 6 matching bases. Looked up from germline, CDR1 is SGHRS and CDR2 is YFSETQ. CDR3 size: 14 residues. V was shortened by 6 bases and J by 5 bases, with 17 bases between the two germline ends.

CDR3 region: CASGDSGGNGYTF. CDR3 sequence (DNA): TGTGCCAGCGGAGATAGCGGGGGAAATGGCTACACCTTC. The chain uses TRBV7-9 and TRBJ1-2; a possible D gene is TRBD1 (5 bases). This CDR3 has 13 residues. The germline gives CDR1 SEHNR, CDR2 FQNEAQ (reference sequence). V shed 8 bases and J shed 6 bases, with 16 bases lying between them.

This chain joins TRBV6-5 and TRBJ1-5; perhaps TRBD1 as D (5 bases). Germline assignment: CDR1 MNHEY and CDR2 SVGAGI. Trimming shortened V by 5 bases and J by 6 bases, and 11 bases separated the two germline ends. The CDR3 runs to 13 residues. The CDR3 coding sequence is TGTGCCAGCAGTCCGGGGGGGTTTCAGCCCCAGCATTTT. Translation: CASSPGGFQPQHF.

This chain links TRBV19 with TRBJ2-3, with TRBD2 matching over 16 bases. In germline, CDR1 is LNHDA, CDR2 SQIVND (reference sequence). The J segment lost 3 bases and the V segment lost 6 bases, leaving 12 bases of the junction unmatched. This CDR3 is 19 amino acids long. CDR3 bases: TGTGCCAGTAGCTGGGGACTAGCGGGGGGGAGGTTCAAAACAGATACGCAGTATTTT. This codes for CASSWGLAGGRFKTDTQYF.

The rearrangement uses TRBV10-3 and TRBJ1-5; D remains ambiguous. The V end was cut by 2 bases, the J end by 7 bases, with 9 bases between. Looked up from germline, CDR1 is ENHRY and CDR2 is SYGVKD. This CDR3 comprises 13 residues. The CDR3 region has the DNA TGTGCCATCAGTGAGAGCCCGCCCCAGCCCCAGCATTTT. This codes for CAISESPPQPQHF.

The chain carries TRBV27 and TRBJ1-3; D gene uncertain. This CDR3 contains 15 residues. Germline V gene data show CDR1 as MNHEY and CDR2 as SMNVEV (reference sequence). V dropped 5 bases and J dropped 4 bases, with 15 bases sitting between them. CDR3 DNA: TGTGCCAGCAGTCCAGAATTTACAGCAGGAAACACCATATATTTT. Translated: CASSPEFTAGNTIYF.